This paragraph reports one T cell receptor beta chain. Its antigen is as yet unknown. The data were taken from a study of identical twins. Overall study results and limits: For monozygotic twins, models underestimated out-of-frame TCR alpha sharing. Insertions were reduced in abundant cord blood beta clonotypes but not in memory repertoires. The same donors were not followed; conclusions instead depended on cross-sectional statistical analysis.

TCRdb re-analysed the 5' RACE reads in MiXCR, keeping a single row per CDR3 protein. The sample shows approximately 530,000 distinct CDR3 sequences, approximately 20% of them seen only once. The CDR3 extends over 16 amino acids. The V end lost 0 bases, the J end lost 0 bases, and 11 bases lay between the germline ends. Germline loops: CDR1 MNHEY, CDR2 SVGAGI. The same data also contributed to another study, on yellow fever vaccine responses in identical twins. As that report states: Vaccine-induced T cell responses in twins were reportedly observed to appear partly convergent, partly personalized.

The origin of this receptor is a woman aged 18-29 years in good health. V usage is TRBV6-5 and J usage is TRBJ1-1; D ambiguous. Material: CD4+ T cells sorted from blood. The CDR3 nucleotides are TGTGCCAGCAGTTACTCGAAGGCGTTAATGAACACTGAAGCTTTCTTT. Its translation: CASSYSKALMNTEAFF.